This T cell receptor beta chain was identified in a study of CD8+ T cells in alopecia areata. On the study more broadly: Those patients who were treated received oral tofacitinib, which was given at 5 to 10 mg twice daily for moderate-to-severe alopecia areata.

Trimming removed 2 bases from V and 3 bases from J, with 13 bases in between. Per the germline V gene, CDR1 is MNHEY and CDR2 is SVGAGI. The CDR3 spans 15 residues. The sample's treatment: oral pan-JAK inhibitor, 5-10 mg twice daily. TCR sequencing used cDNA made by reverse transcription of extracted RNA. Produced via immunoSEQ multiplex PCR; TCRdb's table is partial and in-frame only. This table has around 190,000 clones, 60% appearing once. The rearrangement uses TRBV6-5 and TRBJ2-5, with TRBD1 as a possible D gene (6 bases). The TCR was taken from a human donor with alopecia areata. The sequencing used CD4+ T cells sorted from blood, collected at week 24, from a patient treated with tofacitinib. The CDR3 coding sequence is TGTGCCAGCAGTTACGGGGGCCTCGGGGAAGAGACCCAGTACTTC. Translating it yields CASSYGGLGEETQYF.